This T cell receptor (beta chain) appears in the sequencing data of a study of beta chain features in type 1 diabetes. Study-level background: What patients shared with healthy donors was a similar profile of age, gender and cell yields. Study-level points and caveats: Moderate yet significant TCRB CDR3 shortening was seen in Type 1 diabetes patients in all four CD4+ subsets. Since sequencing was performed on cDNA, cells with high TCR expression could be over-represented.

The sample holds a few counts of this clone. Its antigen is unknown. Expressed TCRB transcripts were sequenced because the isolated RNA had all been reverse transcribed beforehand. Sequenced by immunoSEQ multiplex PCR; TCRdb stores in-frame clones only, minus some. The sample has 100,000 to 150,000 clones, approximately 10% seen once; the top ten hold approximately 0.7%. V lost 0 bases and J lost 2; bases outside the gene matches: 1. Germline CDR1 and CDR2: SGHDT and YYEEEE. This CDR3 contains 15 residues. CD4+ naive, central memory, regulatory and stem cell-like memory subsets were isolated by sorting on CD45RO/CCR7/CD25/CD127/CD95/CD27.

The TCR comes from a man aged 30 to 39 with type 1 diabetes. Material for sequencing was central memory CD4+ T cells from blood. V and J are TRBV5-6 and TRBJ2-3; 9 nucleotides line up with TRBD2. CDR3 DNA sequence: TGTGCCAGCAGCTTGGGACTAGCGGCCACAGATACGCAGTATTTT. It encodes CASSLGLAATDTQYF.